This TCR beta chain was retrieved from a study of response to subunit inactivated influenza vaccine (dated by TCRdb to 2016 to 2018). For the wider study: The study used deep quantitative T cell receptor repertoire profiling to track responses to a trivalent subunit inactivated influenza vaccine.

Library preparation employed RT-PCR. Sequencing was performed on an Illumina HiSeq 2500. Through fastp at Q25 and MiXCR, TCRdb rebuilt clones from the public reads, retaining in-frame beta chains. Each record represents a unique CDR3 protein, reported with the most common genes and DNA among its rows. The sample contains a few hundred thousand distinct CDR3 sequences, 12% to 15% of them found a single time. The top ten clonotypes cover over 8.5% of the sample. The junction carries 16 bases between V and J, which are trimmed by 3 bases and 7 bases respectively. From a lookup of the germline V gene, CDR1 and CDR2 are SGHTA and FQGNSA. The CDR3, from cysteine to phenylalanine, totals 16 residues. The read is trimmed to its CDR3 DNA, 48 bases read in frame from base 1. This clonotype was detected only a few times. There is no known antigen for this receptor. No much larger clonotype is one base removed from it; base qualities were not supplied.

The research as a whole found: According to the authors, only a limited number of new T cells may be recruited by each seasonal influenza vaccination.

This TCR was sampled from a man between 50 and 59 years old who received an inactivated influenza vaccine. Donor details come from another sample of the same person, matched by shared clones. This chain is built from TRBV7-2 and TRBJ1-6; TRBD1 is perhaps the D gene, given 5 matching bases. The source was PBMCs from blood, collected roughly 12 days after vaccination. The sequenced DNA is TGTGCCAGCAGCTTGTCCCCTCTGAGGGACAATTCACCCCTCCACTTT. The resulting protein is CASSLSPLRDNSPLHF.